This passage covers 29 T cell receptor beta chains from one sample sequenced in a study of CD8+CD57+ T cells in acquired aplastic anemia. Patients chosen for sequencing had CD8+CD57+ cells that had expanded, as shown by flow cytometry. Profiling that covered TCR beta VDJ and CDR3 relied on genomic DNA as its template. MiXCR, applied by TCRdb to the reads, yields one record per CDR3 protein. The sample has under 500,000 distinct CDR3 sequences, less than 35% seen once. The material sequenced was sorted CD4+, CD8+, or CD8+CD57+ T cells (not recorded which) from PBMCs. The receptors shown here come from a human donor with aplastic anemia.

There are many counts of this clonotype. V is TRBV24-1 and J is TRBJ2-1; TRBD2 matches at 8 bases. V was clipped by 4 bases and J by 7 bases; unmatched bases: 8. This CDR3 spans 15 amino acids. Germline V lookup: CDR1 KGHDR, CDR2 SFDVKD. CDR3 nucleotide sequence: TGTGCCACCAGTGACCTCAGGACTAGCTGGAATGAGCAGTTCTTC. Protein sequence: CATSDLRTSWNEQFF.

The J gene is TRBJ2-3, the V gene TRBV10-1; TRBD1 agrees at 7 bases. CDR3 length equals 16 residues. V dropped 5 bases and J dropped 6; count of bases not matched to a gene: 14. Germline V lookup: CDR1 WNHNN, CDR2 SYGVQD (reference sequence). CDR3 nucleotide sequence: TGCGCCAGCAGTAGTGGTGTGCCAGGGGGAGAGGATACGCAGTATTTT. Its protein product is CASSSGVPGGEDTQYF.

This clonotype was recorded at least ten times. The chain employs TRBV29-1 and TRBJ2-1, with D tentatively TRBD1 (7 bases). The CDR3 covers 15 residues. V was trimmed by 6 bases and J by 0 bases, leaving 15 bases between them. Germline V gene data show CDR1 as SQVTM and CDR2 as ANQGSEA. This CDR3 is CSVGGTESSYNEQFF. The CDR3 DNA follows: TGCAGCGTAGGGGGGACAGAGAGCTCCTACAATGAGCAGTTCTTC.

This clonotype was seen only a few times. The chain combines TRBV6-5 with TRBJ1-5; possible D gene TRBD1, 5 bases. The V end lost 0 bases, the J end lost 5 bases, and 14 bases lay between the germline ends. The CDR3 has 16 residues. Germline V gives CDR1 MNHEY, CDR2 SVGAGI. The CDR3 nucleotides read TGTGCCAGCAGTTACTCGATAGGGCGGGGGGATCAGCCCCAGCATTTT. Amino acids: CASSYSIGRGDQPQHF.

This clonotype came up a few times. CDR3 protein: CASSQVWGTGARYGYTF. The CDR3 DNA reads TGCGCCAGCAGCCAAGTTTGGGGGACAGGGGCTAGATATGGCTACACCTTC. The V call is TRBV4-1, the J call TRBJ1-2, with 10 bases identical to TRBD1. This CDR3 is built from 17 residues. V trimming: 1 base; J trimming: 5 bases; junction bases outside the gene matches: 10. The germline V gene encodes CDR1 MGHRA and CDR2 YSYEKL.

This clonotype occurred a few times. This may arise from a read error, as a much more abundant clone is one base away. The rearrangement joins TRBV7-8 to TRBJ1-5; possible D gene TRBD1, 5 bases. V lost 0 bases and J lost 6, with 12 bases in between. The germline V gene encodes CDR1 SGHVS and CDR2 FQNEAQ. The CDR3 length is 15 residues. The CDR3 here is CASSLAWGGGQPQHF. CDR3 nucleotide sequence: TGTGCCAGCAGCTTAGCGTGGGGCGGAGGTCAGCCCCAGCATTTT. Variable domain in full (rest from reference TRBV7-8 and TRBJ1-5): GAGVSQSPRYKVAKRGQDVALRCDPISGHVSLFWYQQALGQGPEFLTYFQNEAQLDKSGLPSDRFFAERPEGSVSTLKIQRTQQEDSAVYLCASSLAWGGGQPQHFGDGTRLSIL.

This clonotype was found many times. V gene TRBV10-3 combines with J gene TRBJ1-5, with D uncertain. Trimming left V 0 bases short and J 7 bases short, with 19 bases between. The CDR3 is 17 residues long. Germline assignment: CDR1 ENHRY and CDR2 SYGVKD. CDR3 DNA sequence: TGTGCCATCAGTGAGTCTTTCTCTCGGGAGATCTACCAGCCCCAGCATTTT. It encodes CAISESFSREIYQPQHF.

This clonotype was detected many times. The CDR3 DNA is TGCAGTGCTAGAGATAAGCGGCTTACTTCACCCCTCCACTTT. Translating gives CSARDKRLTSPLHF. The chain employs TRBV20-1 and TRBJ1-6; no clear D. This CDR3 has 14 residues. Germline V gene lookup returns CDR1 DFQATT and CDR2 SNEGSKA (reference sequence). Trimming took 0 bases from V and 9 from J, leaving 12 bases between them.

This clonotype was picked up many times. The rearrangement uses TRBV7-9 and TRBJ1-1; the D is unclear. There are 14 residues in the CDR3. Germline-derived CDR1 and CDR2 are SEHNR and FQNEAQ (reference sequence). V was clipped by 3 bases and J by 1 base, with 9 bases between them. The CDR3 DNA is TGTGCCAGCAGCTTGAACAGTGGGAACACTGAAGCTTTCTTT. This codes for CASSLNSGNTEAFF.

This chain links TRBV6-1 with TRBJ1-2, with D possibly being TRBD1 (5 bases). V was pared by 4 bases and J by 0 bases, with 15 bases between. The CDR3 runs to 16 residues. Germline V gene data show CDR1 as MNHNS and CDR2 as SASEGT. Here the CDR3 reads CASSALDTWANYGYTF. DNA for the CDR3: TGTGCCAGCAGTGCCCTGGACACTTGGGCTAACTATGGCTACACCTTC.

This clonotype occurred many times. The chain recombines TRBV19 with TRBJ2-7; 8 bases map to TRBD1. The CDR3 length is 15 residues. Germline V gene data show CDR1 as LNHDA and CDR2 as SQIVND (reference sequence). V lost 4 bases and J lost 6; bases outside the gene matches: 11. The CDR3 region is CASSSWETGAGEQYF. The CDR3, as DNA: TGTGCCAGTAGTAGCTGGGAGACAGGGGCTGGCGAGCAGTACTTC. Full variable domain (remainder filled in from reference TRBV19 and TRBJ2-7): DGGITQSPKYLFRKEGQNVTLSCEQNLNHDAMYWYRQDPGQGLRLIYYSQIVNDFQKGDIAEGYSVSREKKESFPLTVTSAQKNPTAFYLCASSSWETGAGEQYFGPGTRLTVT.

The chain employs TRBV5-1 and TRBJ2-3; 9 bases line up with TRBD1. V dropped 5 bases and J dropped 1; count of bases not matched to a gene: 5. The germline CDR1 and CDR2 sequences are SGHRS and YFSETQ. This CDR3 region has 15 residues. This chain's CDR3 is CASSQTGGGTDTQYF. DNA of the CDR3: TGCGCCAGCAGTCAGACAGGGGGTGGCACAGATACGCAGTATTTT.

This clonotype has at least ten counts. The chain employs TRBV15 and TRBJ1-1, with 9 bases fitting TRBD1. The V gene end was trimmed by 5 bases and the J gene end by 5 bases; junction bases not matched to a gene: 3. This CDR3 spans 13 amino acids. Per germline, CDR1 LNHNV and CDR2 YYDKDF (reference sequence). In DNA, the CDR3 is TGTGCCACCAGCCTGGACAGGGGAACTGAAGCTTTCTTT. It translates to CATSLDRGTEAFF.

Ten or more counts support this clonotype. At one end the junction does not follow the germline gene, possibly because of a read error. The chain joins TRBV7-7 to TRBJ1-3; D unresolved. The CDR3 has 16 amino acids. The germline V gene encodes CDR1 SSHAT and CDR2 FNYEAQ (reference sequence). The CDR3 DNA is TGTGCTAGCACCCCCTTAGTGAGCACCTCTGGAAACACCATATATTTT. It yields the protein CASTPLVSTSGNTIYF.

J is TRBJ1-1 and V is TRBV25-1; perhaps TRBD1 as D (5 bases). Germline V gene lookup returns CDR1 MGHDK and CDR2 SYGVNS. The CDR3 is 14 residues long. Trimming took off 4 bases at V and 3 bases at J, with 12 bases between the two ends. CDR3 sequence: CASSGRWGDTEAFF. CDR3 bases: TGTGCCAGCAGTGGCCGATGGGGGGACACTGAAGCTTTCTTT.

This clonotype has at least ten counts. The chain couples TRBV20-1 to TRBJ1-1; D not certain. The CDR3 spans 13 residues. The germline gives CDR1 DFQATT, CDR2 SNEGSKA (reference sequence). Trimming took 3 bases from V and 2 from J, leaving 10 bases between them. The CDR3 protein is CSASPRGNTEAFF. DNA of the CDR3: TGCAGTGCTAGCCCGCGCGGAAACACTGAAGCTTTCTTT.

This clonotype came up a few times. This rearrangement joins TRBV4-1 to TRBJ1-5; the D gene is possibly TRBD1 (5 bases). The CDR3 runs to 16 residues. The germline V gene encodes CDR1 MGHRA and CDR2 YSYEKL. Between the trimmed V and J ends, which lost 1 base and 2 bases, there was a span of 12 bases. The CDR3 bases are TGCGCCAGCAGCCAAGTAGGGGTTCTGGGCAATCAGCCCCAGCATTTT. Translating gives CASSQVGVLGNQPQHF.

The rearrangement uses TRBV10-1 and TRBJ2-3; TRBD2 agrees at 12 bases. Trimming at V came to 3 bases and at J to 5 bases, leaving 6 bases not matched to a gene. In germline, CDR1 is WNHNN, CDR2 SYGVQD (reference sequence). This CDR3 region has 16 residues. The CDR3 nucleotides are TGCGCCAGCAGTGACCAGACTAGCGGGAGTTTAGATACGCAGTATTTT. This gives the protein CASSDQTSGSLDTQYF.

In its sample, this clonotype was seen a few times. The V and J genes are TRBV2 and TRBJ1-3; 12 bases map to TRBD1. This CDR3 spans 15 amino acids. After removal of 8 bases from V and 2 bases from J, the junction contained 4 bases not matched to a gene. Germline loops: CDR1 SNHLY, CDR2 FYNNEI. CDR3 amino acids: CASGDRGLPGNTIYF. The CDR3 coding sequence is TGTGCCAGCGGGGACAGGGGGCTGCCTGGAAACACCATATATTTT. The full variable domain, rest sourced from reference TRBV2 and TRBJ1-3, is EPEVTQTPSHQVTQMGQEVILRCVPISNHLYFYWYRQILGQKVEFLVSFYNNEISEKSEIFDDQFSVERPDGSNFTLKIRSTKLEDSAMYFCASGDRGLPGNTIYFGEGSWLTVV.

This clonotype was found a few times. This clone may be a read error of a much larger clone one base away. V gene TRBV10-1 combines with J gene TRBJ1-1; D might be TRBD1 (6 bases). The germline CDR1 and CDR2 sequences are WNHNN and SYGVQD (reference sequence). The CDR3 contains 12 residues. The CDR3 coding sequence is TGCGCCAGCAGTTGGGGGGGCACTGAAGCTTCCTTT. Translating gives CASSWGGTEASF.

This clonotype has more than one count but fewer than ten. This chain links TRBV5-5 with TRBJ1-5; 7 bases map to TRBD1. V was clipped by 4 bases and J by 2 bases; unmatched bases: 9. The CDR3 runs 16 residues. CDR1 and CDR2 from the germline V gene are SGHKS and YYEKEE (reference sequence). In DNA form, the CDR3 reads TGTGCCAGCAGCATTGGGACAGATAACGGCAATCAGCCCCAGCATTTT. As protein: CASSIGTDNGNQPQHF.

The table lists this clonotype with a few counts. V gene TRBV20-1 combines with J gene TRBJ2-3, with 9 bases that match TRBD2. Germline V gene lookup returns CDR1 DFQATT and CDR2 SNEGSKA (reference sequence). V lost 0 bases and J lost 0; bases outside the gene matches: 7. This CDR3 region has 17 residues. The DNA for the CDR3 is TGCAGTGCTAGAGATGAGGGGGCGGGAGGGAGCACAGATACGCAGTATTTT. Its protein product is CSARDEGAGGSTDTQYF.

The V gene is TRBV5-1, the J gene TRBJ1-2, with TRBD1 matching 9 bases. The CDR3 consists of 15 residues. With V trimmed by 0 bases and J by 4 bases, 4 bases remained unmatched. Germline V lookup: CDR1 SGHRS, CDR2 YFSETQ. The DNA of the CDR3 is TGCGCCAGCAGCTTGGCAGGACAGGGGACCTATGGCTACACCTTC. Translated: CASSLAGQGTYGYTF.

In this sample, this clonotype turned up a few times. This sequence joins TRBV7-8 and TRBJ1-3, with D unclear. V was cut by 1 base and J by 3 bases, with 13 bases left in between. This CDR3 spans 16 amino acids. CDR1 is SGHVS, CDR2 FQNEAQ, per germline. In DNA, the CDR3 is TGTGCCAGCAGCTTAGACCCCAGAGGCGGTGGAAACACCATATATTTT. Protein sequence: CASSLDPRGGGNTIYF.

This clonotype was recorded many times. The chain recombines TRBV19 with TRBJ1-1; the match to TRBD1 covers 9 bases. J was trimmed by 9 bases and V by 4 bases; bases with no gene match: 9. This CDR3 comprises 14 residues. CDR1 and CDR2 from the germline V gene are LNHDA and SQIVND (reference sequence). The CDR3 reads CASSTRDRAIKAFF. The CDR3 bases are TGTGCCAGTAGTACCCGGGACAGGGCTATCAAAGCTTTCTTT.

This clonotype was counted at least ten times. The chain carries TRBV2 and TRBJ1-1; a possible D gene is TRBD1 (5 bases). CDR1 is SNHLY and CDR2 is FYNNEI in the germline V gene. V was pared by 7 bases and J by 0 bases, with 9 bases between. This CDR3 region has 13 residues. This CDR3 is CASKGLLNTEAFF. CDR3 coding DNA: TGTGCCAGCAAGGGACTCCTGAACACTGAAGCTTTCTTT.

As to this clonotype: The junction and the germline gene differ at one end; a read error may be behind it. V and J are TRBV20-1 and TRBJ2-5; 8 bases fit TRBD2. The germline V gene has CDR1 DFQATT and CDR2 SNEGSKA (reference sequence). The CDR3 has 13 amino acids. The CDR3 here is CSARGTSEETQYF. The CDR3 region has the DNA TGCAGTGCGAGAGGGACTAGTGAGGAGACCCAGTACTTC.

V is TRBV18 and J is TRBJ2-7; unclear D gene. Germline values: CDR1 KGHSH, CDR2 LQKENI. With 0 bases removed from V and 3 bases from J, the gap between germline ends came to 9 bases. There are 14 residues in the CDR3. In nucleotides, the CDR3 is TGTGCCAGCTCACCACCGGCGAATTACTACGAGCAGTACTTC. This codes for CASSPPANYYEQYF.

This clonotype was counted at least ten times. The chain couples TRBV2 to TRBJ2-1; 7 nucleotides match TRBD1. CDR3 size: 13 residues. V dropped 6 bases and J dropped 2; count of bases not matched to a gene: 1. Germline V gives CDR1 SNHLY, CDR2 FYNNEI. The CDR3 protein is CASRGTAYNEQFF. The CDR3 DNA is TGTGCCAGCAGGGGGACAGCCTACAATGAGCAGTTCTTC.